This T cell receptor beta chain was found in a study of control samples from healthy donors and cancer patients. V lost 8 bases and J lost 2, with 9 bases in between. The CDR3 extends over 13 amino acids. Germline V gene data show CDR1 as SNHLY and CDR2 as FYNNEI. Method: immunoSEQ multiplex PCR; TCRdb's copy keeps in-frame clones and lacks some. The data show under 100,000 clones, approximately 91% seen once. Sequencing was done on a sample of PBMCs. The rearrangement links TRBV2 to TRBJ1-4; D perhaps matches TRBD1 (5 bases). This clonotype was sampled from a woman aged 45-65 years with colorectal cancer. Here the CDR3 DNA reads TGTGCCAGCGCGAGGGGCACTAATGAAAAACTGTTTTTT. It codes for CASARGTNEKLFF.